The rows below give T cell receptor beta chains drawn from one sample of a study of response to subunit inactivated influenza vaccine. TCRdb reprocessed the RT-PCR reads via MiXCR and lists one record per CDR3 protein. Of about 500,000 distinct CDR3 sequences listed, over 10% are singletons. The starting material was PBMCs from blood, obtained roughly 47 days after vaccination. All receptors derive from a man aged 50 to 60 who received an inactivated influenza vaccine. Both conserved end residues are part of each CDR3. Each record gives: J gene, V gene, clone size, CDR3 protein. Size is omitted from some rows. Given values are once, few, many or a class for expanded clones.

TRBJ2-1,TRBV28,few,CASSSSWQGQGSYNEQFF
TRBJ2-2,TRBV28,few,CASRDYPLRNTGELFF
TRBJ2-7,TRBV7-2,few,CASSLSRTTYEQYF
TRBJ2-2,TRBV5-1,-,CASTFAQGNTGELFF
TRBJ2-5,TRBV7-8,-,CASRRPGGPQETQYF
TRBJ1-4,TRBV19,-,CASSRTASTNEKLFF
TRBJ2-2,TRBV29-1,-,CSVEGLAGSHGELFF
TRBJ2-7,TRBV5-1,-,CASSLALGQGYEQYF
TRBJ2-7,TRBV7-9,-,CASSTGPGCPQYF
TRBJ2-7,TRBV10-3,many,CAISGTGTGAYEQYF
TRBJ2-1,TRBV4-1,few,CASRWLGVGSNEQFF
TRBJ1-1,TRBV24-1,few,CATSGAMNTEAFF
TRBJ1-2,TRBV20-1,-,CSAPTGGSDGYTF
TRBJ2-2,TRBV11-2,few,CASSSPRQAGELFF
TRBJ2-3,TRBV12-3/TRBV12-4,-,CASSQDRETDTQYF
TRBJ2-2,TRBV12-3/TRBV12-4,many,CASSFSSAGGELFF
TRBJ2-3,TRBV6-5,few,CASSYSRGGHFPTDTQYF
TRBJ2-7,TRBV6-2/TRBV6-3,few,CASSHRDRGAYEQYF
TRBJ1-2,TRBV20-1,many,CSASFIPRQDVYGYTF
TRBJ1-3,TRBV7-2,few,CASSLGRGSSGNTIYF
TRBJ1-2,TRBV12-3/TRBV12-4,-,CASSRLGHANYGYTF
TRBJ1-5,TRBV7-9,few,CASSFWGAQPQHF
TRBJ2-5,TRBV7-2,few,CASSLNWRPQETQYF
TRBJ2-7,TRBV20-1,many,CSASRTGVGSYEQYF
TRBJ2-1,TRBV4-3,-,CASSQSVALGNEQFF
TRBJ2-1,TRBV20-1,-,CSARRLAGADGEQFF